The 4 T cell receptor beta chains reported below all come from one sample, sequenced in a study of shared clonotypes between healthy human individuals. The protocol was immunoSEQ multiplex PCR, while the TCRdb copy is restricted to in-frame clones and leaves out a portion. The sample carries approximately 470,000 clones, around 85% recorded once. Input material: PBMCs. These receptors came from a woman aged 40-49 years in good health. Some clones in this sample may be carry-over from other donors' samples.

Worth noting for this clone: It is likely a read error: a sequence one base away is far more abundant. This chain connects TRBV19 to TRBJ1-4; D call uncertain. Trimming removed 6 bases at V and 8 bases at J, with 19 bases between. Germline values: CDR1 LNHDA, CDR2 SQIVND (reference sequence). The CDR3 sequence is 15 residues long. CDR3 region: CASSDRCPDREKLFF. The CDR3 DNA follows: TGTGCCAGTAGCGACCGGTGCCCCGACCGGGAAAAACTGTTTTTT.

V usage is TRBV28 and J usage is TRBJ1-2; possibly TRBD1 for D (5 bases). Germline V gives CDR1 MDHEN, CDR2 SYDVKM. V was shortened by 5 bases and J by 8 bases, with 21 bases between the two germline ends. The CDR3 runs to 15 residues. The CDR3 DNA is TGTGCCAGCAGTACCCCCGGGGGGGACCCGGGCGGCTACACCTTC. It yields the protein CASSTPGGDPGGYTF.

A few counts support this clone. The chain combines TRBV5-1 with TRBJ2-2, with TRBD2 matching over 15 bases. Losses at the gene ends were 5 bases for V and 5 bases for J; bases not matched to a gene: 7. This CDR3 has 17 residues. Germline loops: CDR1 SGHRS, CDR2 YFSETQ. For the CDR3, the DNA is TGCGCCAGCAGTCCCGGGACTAGCGGGAGGTCTACCGGGGAGCTGTTTTTT. Protein sequence: CASSPGTSGRSTGELFF.

The rearrangement links TRBV13 to TRBJ2-1; 7 bases agree with TRBD1. The CDR3 length is 14 residues. Germline V CDR1 and CDR2: PRHDT, FYEKMQ (reference sequence). The junction had 6 bases not matched to a gene; V was cut back by 5 bases and J by 5 bases. DNA for the CDR3: TGTGCCAGCAGCATCTCACAGGGGAACAATGAGCAGTTCTTC. Translated: CASSISQGNNEQFF.